These 8 T cell receptor beta chains share one sample of origin, sequenced in a study of PD-L1 blockade in urothelial cancer. Repertoires were generated with immunoSEQ multiplex PCR, while TCRdb's copy carries only in-frame clones and drops some. Of 70,000 or so clones listed, approximately 91% are singletons. Sequences were derived from PBMCs, sampled around atezolizumab (anti-PD-L1) treatment. All receptors derive from a man aged 55 to 70 with urothelial cancer.

In DNA form, the CDR3 reads TGTGCCAGCAGCACAACAGGGACCGGGGAGCTGTTTTTT. Protein sequence: CASSTTGTGELFF. The rearrangement uses TRBV5-6 and TRBJ2-2; a weak D match, TRBD1 (6 bases). Germline CDR1 and CDR2: SGHDT and YYEEEE. The V and J ends lost 4 bases and 5 bases respectively, with 9 bases between them. The CDR3 runs to 13 residues.

This clone was counted a few times. The CDR3 DNA reads TGCGCCAGCAGCTTGGCCTCACAGGGATCGAATGCTTTCTTT. Amino acids: CASSLASQGSNAFF. The chain recombines TRBV5-1 with TRBJ1-1, with D possibly matching TRBD1 (6 bases). The germline V gene encodes CDR1 SGHRS and CDR2 YFSETQ. With 0 bases removed from V and 11 bases from J, the gap between germline ends came to 17 bases. The length of the CDR3 is 14 residues.

The chain recombines TRBV5-1 with TRBJ2-2; 7 positions agree with TRBD1. The J segment lost 5 bases and the V segment lost 4 bases, leaving 8 bases of the junction unmatched. CDR1 SGHRS and CDR2 YFSETQ come from the germline V gene. This CDR3 is built from 15 residues. The CDR3 region is CASSGRQGSTGELFF. In DNA, the CDR3 is TGCGCCAGCAGCGGGCGACAGGGTTCAACCGGGGAGCTGTTTTTT.

This chain links TRBV4-1 with TRBJ1-1, with a tentative D call TRBD1 (6 bases). Germline CDR1 is MGHRA and CDR2 is YSYEKL. Deletions cut 5 bases from V and 1 base from J, with 17 bases between. The CDR3 has 16 residues. The CDR3 coding sequence is TGCGCCAGCAGCACCCAGGGGAACGGGGCGAACACTGAAGCTTTCTTT. This gives the protein CASSTQGNGANTEAFF.

This sequence joins TRBV19 and TRBJ1-2; D is undetermined. Germline CDR1 and CDR2: LNHDA and SQIVND (reference sequence). Trimming took off 6 bases at V and 0 bases at J, with 14 bases between the two ends. The CDR3 length is 15 residues. CDR3: CASRAAAGANYGYTF. Written as DNA, the CDR3 is TGTGCCAGTAGGGCGGCCGCGGGAGCTAACTATGGCTACACCTTC.

The chain is built from TRBV14 and TRBJ2-2; the D gene is possibly TRBD2 (5 bases). V gave up 1 base and J gave up 4 bases, with 7 bases separating them. Germline V gene sequence: CDR1 SGHDN, CDR2 FVKESK. CDR3 length equals 14 residues. The CDR3 sequence: CASSQAGFTGELFF. In DNA, the CDR3 is TGTGCCAGCAGCCAAGCGGGGTTCACCGGGGAGCTGTTTTTT.

Only one count was recorded for this clone. The chain uses TRBV10-3 and TRBJ1-3; 11 bases fit TRBD1. From germline, CDR1 is ENHRY and CDR2 SYGVKD. V lost 6 bases, J lost 1 base, and 2 bases stayed unmatched. The CDR3 is made up of 15 amino acids. The CDR3 region has the DNA TGTGCCATCAGCGGGACAGGGGGATCTGGAAACACCATATATTTT. Its translation is CAISGTGGSGNTIYF.

The rearrangement joins TRBV29-1 to TRBJ1-1; perhaps TRBD1 as D (5 bases). This CDR3 is 14 amino acids long. Germline CDR1 is SQVTM and CDR2 is ANQGSEA. V shed 2 bases and J shed 4 bases, with 14 bases lying between them. CDR3 nucleotide sequence: TGCAGCGTTGAACCTGGACAAAAGGGCACTGAAGCTTTCTTT. It is translated as CSVEPGQKGTEAFF.